This TCR beta chain was identified in a study of PD-1 blockade in classical Hodgkin lymphoma. Each of the patients experienced relapse following autologous stem cell transplantation, and their brentuximab vedotin exposure differed. Germline V gene sequence: CDR1 MDHEN, CDR2 SYDVKM. The CDR3 is 17 amino acids. Trimming left V 3 bases short and J 0 bases short, with 14 bases between. Study-level points and caveats: Newly diagnosed patients were reported to start with lower TCR diversity than healthy donors. Why repertoires differed is undefined; disease activity or prior therapy possibly contributed. Complete responders started with a diversity level that resembled newly diagnosed patients at baseline.

As for this clone: Its specificity is unknown.

The table came from immunoSEQ multiplex PCR; TCRdb's copy has only in-frame clones and leaves some out. The sample consists of roughly 41,000 clones, over 70% of them appearing once. The clonotype comes from a human donor with classical Hodgkin lymphoma. Sequences were derived from peripheral blood mononuclear cells (PBMCs), sampled at baseline. The genes are TRBV28 and TRBJ1-4; tentatively, D is TRBD1 (5 bases). CDR3 sequence reads: CASSFLIREPTNEKLFF. The CDR3 DNA follows: TGTGCCAGCAGTTTCCTAATCAGGGAGCCAACTAATGAAAAACTGTTTTTT.